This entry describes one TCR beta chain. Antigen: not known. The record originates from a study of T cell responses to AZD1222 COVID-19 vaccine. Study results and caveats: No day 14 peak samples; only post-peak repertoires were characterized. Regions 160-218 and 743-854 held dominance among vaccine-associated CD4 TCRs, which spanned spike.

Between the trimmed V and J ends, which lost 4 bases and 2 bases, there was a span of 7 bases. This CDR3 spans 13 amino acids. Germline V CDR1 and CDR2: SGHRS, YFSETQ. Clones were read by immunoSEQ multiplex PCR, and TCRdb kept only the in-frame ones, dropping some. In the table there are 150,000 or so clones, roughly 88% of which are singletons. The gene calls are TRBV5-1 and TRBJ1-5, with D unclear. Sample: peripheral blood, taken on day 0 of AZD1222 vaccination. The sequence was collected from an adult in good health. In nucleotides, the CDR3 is TGCGCCAGCAGCCCCGGCCGCAATCAGCCCCAGCATTTT. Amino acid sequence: CASSPGRNQPQHF.